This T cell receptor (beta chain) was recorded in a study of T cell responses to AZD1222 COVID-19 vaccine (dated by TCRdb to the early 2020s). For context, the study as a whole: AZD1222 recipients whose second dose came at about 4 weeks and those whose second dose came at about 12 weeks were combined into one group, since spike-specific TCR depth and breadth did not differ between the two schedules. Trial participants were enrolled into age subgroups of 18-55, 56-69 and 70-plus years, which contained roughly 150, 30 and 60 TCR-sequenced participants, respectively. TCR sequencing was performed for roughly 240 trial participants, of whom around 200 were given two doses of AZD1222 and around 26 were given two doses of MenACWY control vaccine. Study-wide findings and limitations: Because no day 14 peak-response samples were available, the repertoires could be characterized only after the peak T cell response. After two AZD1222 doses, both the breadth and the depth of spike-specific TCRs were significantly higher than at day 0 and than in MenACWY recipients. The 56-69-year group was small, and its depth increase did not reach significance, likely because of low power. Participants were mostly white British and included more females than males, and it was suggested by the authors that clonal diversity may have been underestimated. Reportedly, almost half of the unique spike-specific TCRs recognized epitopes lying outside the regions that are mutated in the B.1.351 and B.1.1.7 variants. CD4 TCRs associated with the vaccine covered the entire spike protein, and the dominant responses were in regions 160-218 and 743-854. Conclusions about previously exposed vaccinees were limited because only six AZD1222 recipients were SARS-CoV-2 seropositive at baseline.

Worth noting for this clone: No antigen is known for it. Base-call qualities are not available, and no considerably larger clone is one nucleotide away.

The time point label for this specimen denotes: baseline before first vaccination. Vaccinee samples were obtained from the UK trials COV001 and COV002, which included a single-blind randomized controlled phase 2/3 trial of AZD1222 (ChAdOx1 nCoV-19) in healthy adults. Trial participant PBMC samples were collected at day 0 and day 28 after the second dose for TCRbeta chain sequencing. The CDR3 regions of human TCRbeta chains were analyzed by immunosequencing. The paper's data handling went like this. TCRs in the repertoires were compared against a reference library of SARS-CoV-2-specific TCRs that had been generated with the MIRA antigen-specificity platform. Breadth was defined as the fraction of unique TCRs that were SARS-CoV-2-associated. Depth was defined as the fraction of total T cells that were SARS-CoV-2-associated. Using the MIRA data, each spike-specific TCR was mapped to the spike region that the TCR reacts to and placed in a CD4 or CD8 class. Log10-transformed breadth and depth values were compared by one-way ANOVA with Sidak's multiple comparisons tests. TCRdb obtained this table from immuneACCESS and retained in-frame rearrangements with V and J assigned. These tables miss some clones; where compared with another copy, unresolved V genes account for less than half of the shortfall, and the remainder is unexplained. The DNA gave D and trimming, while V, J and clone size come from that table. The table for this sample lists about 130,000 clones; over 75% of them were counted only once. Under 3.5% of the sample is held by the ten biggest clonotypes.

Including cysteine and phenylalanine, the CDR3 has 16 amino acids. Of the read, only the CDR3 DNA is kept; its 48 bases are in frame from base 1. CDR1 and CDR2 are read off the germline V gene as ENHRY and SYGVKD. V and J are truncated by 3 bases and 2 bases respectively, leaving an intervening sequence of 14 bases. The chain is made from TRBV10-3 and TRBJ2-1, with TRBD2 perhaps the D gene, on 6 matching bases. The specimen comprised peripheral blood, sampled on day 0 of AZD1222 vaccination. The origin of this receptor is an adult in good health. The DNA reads TGTGCCATCAGTGACCTAGGGAGGTCGACCTACAATGAGCAGTTCTTC. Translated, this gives CAISDLGRSTYNEQFF.